The clone carrying this T cell receptor beta chain was detected only a few times. The V end lost 1 base, the J end lost 2 bases, and 9 bases lay between the germline ends. In germline, CDR1 is SGHTA, CDR2 FQGNSA. The CDR3 length is 14 residues. These data originate in a study of HIV-infected patients and healthy controls. TCRdb passed the 5' RACE reads through MiXCR, listing each CDR3 protein once. The sample yields about 67,000 distinct CDR3 sequences, around 16% seen once. The sample consisted of CD4+ T cells from blood. The receptor was isolated from a human donor in good health. The chain is built from TRBV7-2 and TRBJ2-7; D not certain. The CDR3: CASSLGASPYEQYF. The CDR3 region has the DNA TGTGCCAGCAGCTTAGGGGCGTCCCCCTACGAGCAGTACTTC.